The 26 T cell receptor beta chains presented below share a single source sample, sequenced in a study of neurological immune-mediated disorders. TCRdb re-called the 5' RACE reads through MiXCR, storing one row per CDR3 protein. The sample has approximately 40,000 distinct CDR3 sequences; approximately 15% are singletons. Material for sequencing was CD4+ T cells from blood. These receptors all come from a woman in her sixties or seventies with HTLV-1-associated myelopathy (HAM/TSP).

This clonotype came up many times. DNA for the CDR3: TGTGCCAGCAGCTCAGGATTGTACCAAGAGACCCAGTACTTC. Protein product: CASSSGLYQETQYF. The genes are TRBV11-1 and TRBJ2-5; D gene uncertain. This CDR3 spans 14 amino acids. V lost 4 bases, J lost 0 bases, and 9 bases lay in between. The germline V gene encodes CDR1 SGHAT and CDR2 FQDESV (reference sequence).

This clonotype was found many times. This chain uses TRBV11-2 with TRBJ1-1, with 7 nucleotides matching TRBD1. The germline CDR1 and CDR2 sequences are SGHAT and FQNNGV. CDR3 length: 15 amino acids. Trimming removed 4 bases from V and 2 bases from J; junction bases left unmatched: 7. CDR3 nucleotides: TGTGCCAGCAGCTCTTTCCGGGACAGAAACACTGAAGCTTTCTTT. Its translation is CASSSFRDRNTEAFF.

The gene calls are TRBV5-1 and TRBJ2-1; tentatively, D is TRBD2 (5 bases). CDR1 and CDR2 from the germline V gene are SGHRS and YFSETQ. Trimming took 0 bases from V and 7 from J, leaving 11 bases between them. This CDR3 has 14 residues. The CDR3: CASSLAGSHNEQFF. The DNA for the CDR3 is TGCGCCAGCAGCTTGGCGGGGAGCCATAATGAGCAGTTCTTC.

The chain has TRBV5-6 and TRBJ1-6, with TRBD1 matching over 7 bases. Germline trimming cut 3 bases from V and 14 bases from J; bases unmatched to any gene: 8. CDR1 and CDR2 from the germline V gene are SGHDT and YYEEEE. The CDR3 contains 13 residues. The CDR3 here is CASSSGTDLTLHF. For the CDR3, the DNA is TGTGCCAGCAGCTCCGGGACAGACCTCACCCTCCACTTT.

This clonotype was seen repeatedly, ten times or more. This rearrangement joins TRBV11-2 to TRBJ1-4, with a weak D call TRBD1 (5 bases). CDR1 is SGHAT, CDR2 FQNNGV, per germline. This CDR3 has 16 amino acids. V lost 2 bases and J 5 bases, leaving 15 bases between the germline ends. The CDR3 region is CASSLQGIGTNEKLFF. The CDR3 coding sequence is TGTGCCAGCAGCTTACAGGGAATCGGGACGAATGAAAAACTGTTTTTT.

This clonotype appeared many times. The rearrangement links TRBV20-1 to TRBJ2-6, with TRBD1 matching 8 bases. CDR3 length: 16 amino acids. V shed 6 bases and J 2 bases; nucleotides not matched to a gene: 9. Germline V gives CDR1 DFQATT, CDR2 SNEGSKA (reference sequence). The DNA of the CDR3 is TGCAGTGCAGTCGGACAGGGTGAGACTGGGGCCAACGTCCTGACTTTC. This codes for CSAVGQGETGANVLTF.

This clonotype was recorded many times. The rearrangement uses TRBV20-1 and TRBJ2-1; the D gene could be TRBD1 or TRBD2 (5 bases each). CDR3 size: 14 residues. With 3 bases removed from V and 6 bases from J, the gap between germline ends came to 15 bases. Germline CDR1 is DFQATT and CDR2 is SNEGSKA (reference sequence). The CDR3 spells CSASKGTFGNEQFF. Here the CDR3 DNA reads TGCAGTGCTAGTAAGGGGACGTTTGGCAATGAGCAGTTCTTC.

The chain links TRBV6-1 to TRBJ1-1, with 10 bases that match TRBD1. CDR1 is MNHNS and CDR2 is SASEGT in the germline V gene. The V gene end was trimmed by 6 bases and the J gene end by 1 base; junction bases not matched to a gene: 2. The CDR3 covers 14 residues. CDR3 sequence reads: CASRRQGANTEAFF. The CDR3 nucleotides read TGTGCCAGCAGAAGACAGGGGGCGAACACTGAAGCTTTCTTT.

In its sample, this clonotype was seen a few times. V usage is TRBV12-3 or TRBV12-4 and J usage is TRBJ2-3; 9 bases match TRBD2. The CDR3 length is 18 residues. V lost 2 bases and J lost 3; bases outside the gene matches: 12. In DNA form, the CDR3 reads TGTGCCAGCAGTTTAAGCTCCGGCGGGGGGGCGGTAACAGATACGCAGTATTTT. Encoded protein: CASSLSSGGGAVTDTQYF.

Ten or more counts support this clonotype. The chain links TRBV10-2 to TRBJ2-6; possible D gene TRBD2, 5 bases. The germline V and J ends were trimmed by 6 bases and 0 bases, with 6 bases remaining between them. CDR1 is WSHSY, CDR2 SAAADI, per germline. This CDR3 is built from 14 residues. The CDR3 spells CASREASGANVLTF. The CDR3 DNA sequence: TGCGCCAGCAGGGAGGCCTCTGGGGCCAACGTCCTGACTTTC.

Many counts were recorded for this clonotype. The chain employs TRBV29-1 and TRBJ2-3; 8 bases map to TRBD1. V lost 4 bases to trimming and J lost 5 bases; unmatched junction nucleotides: 8. From germline, CDR1 is SQVTM and CDR2 ANQGSEA. CDR3 size: 14 residues. Here the CDR3 reads CSVATGTGKDTQYF. The CDR3, as DNA: TGCAGCGTTGCGACCGGGACAGGCAAAGATACGCAGTATTTT.

At least ten counts were recorded for this clonotype. The V and J genes are TRBV20-1 and TRBJ1-6; D may be TRBD1 (6 bases). V lost 3 bases and J 1 base, leaving 13 bases between the germline ends. Germline loops: CDR1 DFQATT, CDR2 SNEGSKA (reference sequence). The length of the CDR3 is 16 residues. CDR3 sequence reads: CSARPRGASYNSPLHF. Written as DNA, the CDR3 is TGCAGTGCTAGGCCCCGGGGGGCTTCCTATAATTCACCCCTCCACTTT.

V and J are TRBV12-3 or TRBV12-4 and TRBJ1-2; D not resolved. This CDR3 comprises 15 residues. V shed 6 bases and J shed 8 bases, with 22 bases lying between them. Here the CDR3 reads CASSPGWGTYSGYTF. The CDR3 DNA is TGTGCCAGCAGCCCGGGTTGGGGTACCTATTCCGGCTACACCTTC.

This clonotype was counted at least ten times. V is TRBV18 and J is TRBJ1-5; D remains ambiguous. Germline V CDR1 and CDR2: KGHSH, LQKENI. This CDR3 region has 13 residues. The germline V and J ends were trimmed by 6 bases and 0 bases, with 6 bases remaining between them. CDR3 coding DNA: TGTGCCAGCTCTCCTTCTAGCAATCAGCCCCAGCATTTT. Translating it yields CASSPSSNQPQHF.

This clonotype was observed at least ten times. The chain combines TRBV7-8 with TRBJ1-5, with 7 bases matching TRBD1. CDR1 is SGHVS and CDR2 is FQNEAQ in the germline V gene. The J segment lost 2 bases and the V segment lost 7 bases, leaving 14 bases of the junction unmatched. This CDR3 region has 17 residues. CDR3 bases: TGTGCCAGCACCGGGACAGCCGGATTGGAGGGCAATCAGCCCCAGCATTTT. This codes for CASTGTAGLEGNQPQHF.

Ten or more counts support this clonotype. The V gene is TRBV29-1, the J gene TRBJ2-1; 8 nucleotides align to TRBD2. V lost 7 bases and J lost 4; bases outside the gene matches: 6. Germline V gene data show CDR1 as SQVTM and CDR2 as ANQGSEA. CDR3 size: 13 residues. CDR3 sequence reads: CSERGYGYNEQFF. DNA for the CDR3: TGCAGCGAGCGGGGGTATGGTTACAATGAGCAGTTCTTC.

This clonotype was observed at least ten times. The genes are TRBV13 and TRBJ2-3; TRBD2 agrees at 9 bases. With 1 base clipped from V and 2 bases from J, the junction kept 7 bases outside the gene matches. This CDR3 has 17 amino acids. The germline gives CDR1 PRHDT, CDR2 FYEKMQ (reference sequence). CDR3 DNA sequence: TGTGCCAGCAGCTTAGTCGGCCTAGCGGGGACCACAGATACGCAGTATTTT. Its translation: CASSLVGLAGTTDTQYF.

This clonotype was picked up many times. The rearrangement links TRBV6-2 or TRBV6-3 to TRBJ2-5; no definite D call. Germline V gene lookup returns CDR1 MNHEY and CDR2 SVGEGT. The CDR3 length is 16 residues. The V and J ends lost 5 bases and 2 bases respectively, with 18 bases between them. The CDR3 DNA is TGTGCCAGCAGTCCTGGACGGCTCTGGGATCAAGAGACCCAGTACTTC. This translates into CASSPGRLWDQETQYF.

This clonotype is classed as medium-sized. The V gene is TRBV5-1, the J gene TRBJ1-2; no definite D call. V was trimmed by 5 bases and J by 4 bases, leaving 9 bases between them. Germline V gene data show CDR1 as SGHRS and CDR2 as YFSETQ. The CDR3 contains 12 residues. This CDR3 reads CASSLSSYGYTF. CDR3 nucleotide sequence: TGCGCCAGCAGTCTGAGCAGCTATGGCTACACCTTC.

At least ten counts were recorded for this clonotype. J is TRBJ2-4 and V is TRBV3-1; 11 nucleotides match TRBD2. Losses at the gene ends were 2 bases for V and 4 bases for J; bases not matched to a gene: 13. The CDR3 extends over 19 amino acids. Germline V CDR1 and CDR2: LGHDT, YNNKEL (reference sequence). CDR3 DNA: TGTGCCAGCAGCCAATTAGGGGTACCGGGACTAGCGGATAAAAACATTCAGTACTTC. This encodes CASSQLGVPGLADKNIQYF.

The sample holds many counts of this clonotype. The V gene is TRBV5-1, the J gene TRBJ1-1; maybe TRBD1 (5 bases). The germline gives CDR1 SGHRS, CDR2 YFSETQ. The V end lost 4 bases, the J end lost 5 bases, and 18 bases lay between the germline ends. This CDR3 has 15 amino acids. DNA of the CDR3: TGCGCCAGCAGCCCCTTAGGGGCGGGTCTTACTGAAGCTTTCTTT. Protein product: CASSPLGAGLTEAFF.

This clonotype appeared a single time. This sequence joins TRBV7-6 and TRBJ2-7; 10 nucleotides align to TRBD2. Trimming removed 5 bases from V and 3 bases from J; junction bases left unmatched: 7. CDR1 and CDR2 from the germline V gene are SGHVS and FNYEAQ. This CDR3 is 15 amino acids long. This chain's CDR3 is CASSPTSGVDYEQYF. The CDR3 nucleotides read TGTGCCAGCAGCCCCACTAGCGGGGTGGACTACGAGCAGTACTTC.

The table lists this clonotype with many counts. The J gene is TRBJ2-1, the V gene TRBV20-1; possibly TRBD1 or TRBD2 for D (5 bases each). Germline-derived CDR1 and CDR2 are DFQATT and SNEGSKA (reference sequence). Trimming cost V 5 bases and J 2 bases, with 10 bases left between them. CDR3 length: 13 residues. The DNA of the CDR3 is TGCAGTGCTCTGGGACGGACCTACAATGAGCAGTTCTTC. The encoded protein is CSALGRTYNEQFF.

In its sample, this clonotype was seen many times. The chain carries TRBV3-1 and TRBJ2-7; no firm D call. The V gene lost 0 bases and the J gene lost 2 bases, with 11 bases spanning the gap. The CDR3 totals 15 residues. Germline V lookup: CDR1 LGHDT, CDR2 YNNKEL (reference sequence). CDR3: CASSQESDWTYEQYF. CDR3 nucleotide sequence: TGTGCCAGCAGCCAAGAAAGCGATTGGACCTACGAGCAGTACTTC.

This clonotype was seen many times. This chain links TRBV7-8 with TRBJ2-1; D may be TRBD1 or TRBD2 (6 bases each). Trimming pared 3 bases from V and 6 bases from J, leaving 27 bases between. Germline V gives CDR1 SGHVS, CDR2 FQNEAQ. The CDR3 spans 19 residues. The CDR3 sequence: CASSLGHAIADPSPNEQFF. Written as DNA, the CDR3 is TGTGCCAGCAGCTTGGGACATGCAATAGCGGACCCGTCCCCCAATGAGCAGTTCTTC.

Remarks on this clonotype: A much larger clone lies one base from this, so it may be a read error. The genes are TRBV19 and TRBJ1-1; D perhaps matches TRBD1 (5 bases). The V gene lost 5 bases and the J gene lost 0 bases, with 10 bases spanning the gap. The CDR3 spans 14 residues. The germline V gene has CDR1 LNHDA and CDR2 SQIVND (reference sequence). The CDR3: CASSPPGMNTEAFF. DNA for the CDR3: TGTGCCAGTAGTCCCCCAGGGATGAACACTGAAGCTTTCTTT.